The sequence of this T cell receptor beta chain was determined in a study of T cells in Graves' hyperthyroidism and ophthalmopathy. In the study overall: Peripheral blood sampling occurred at initial diagnosis, before any treatment.

RNA transcripts provided the source from which TCR beta CDR3 regions were amplified. During a first-round RT-PCR of the TCR CDR3, the HTBI primer set was used. MiXCR was run by TCRdb on the multiplex PCR reads, yielding one entry per CDR3 protein. This table has about 200,000 distinct CDR3 sequences, roughly a sixth appearing once. This clonotype has more than one count but fewer than ten. The sequence came from a woman aged 45 to 65 with Graves' hyperthyroidism. Sequenced: blood.

The CDR3 spells CASSLFLTGTESYEQYF. CDR3 DNA: TGTGCCAGCAGCTTGTTCTTAACAGGGACTGAATCCTACGAGCAGTACTTC. The J gene is TRBJ2-7, the V gene TRBV5-8, with D perhaps matching TRBD1 or TRBD2 (6 bases each). In germline, CDR1 is SGHTS, CDR2 YDEGEE. With 1 base removed from V and 1 base from J, the gap between germline ends came to 18 bases. The CDR3 is 17 amino acids.